This T cell receptor (beta chain) was retrieved from a study of shared clonotypes between healthy human individuals (dated by TCRdb to 2018 to 2021). Study-level background: The cohort comprised a couple of women and a few men aged 18 to 49 years. For each donor, CD4 naive and CD4 memory were each given three plates, CD8 naive was given two plates, and CD8 memory was given one plate. The study deeply sequenced blood TCR repertoires of roughly five healthy adults to estimate repertoire size and the extent of clonotype sharing between individuals. Different laboratories and diverse techniques were used to prepare libraries and sequence TCR repertoires, to increase sequencing depth and limit assay-specific biases. Per donor, leukapheresis produced somewhere between about 0.8 and 9.5 billion PBMCs. The paper as a whole reports these results and caveats: Pairwise subsampling indicated that sequencing depth was expected to affect the degree of clonotype sharing among donors. Estimated clonotype richness was generally larger for naive than for memory subsets. The genetic and exposure-history diversity represented was limited by the small number of donors. Incomplete sequencing was indicated by rarefaction of sorted-subset datasets, despite the large sequencing depth. Clonotypes shared by all four sorted-subset donors showed higher generation probabilities than non-shared clonotypes. When several donors were compared, the shared fraction of clonotypes was 5% to 6.5% for naive CD4, approximately 3.5% for naive CD8, about 2.5% for memory CD4, and 0.35% to 0.4% for memory CD8. Sampling was limited to blood, and TCR repertoires in tissue likely differ from TCR repertoires in blood.

TCR CDR3 regions were amplified from genomic DNA by multiplex PCR using the deep immunoSEQ assay. Genomic DNA extracted from each cell subset was distributed evenly over all wells of several immunoSEQ 96-well plates, and each plate served as one replicate. For sorted subsets, each replicate PCR was loaded with around 220 ng genomic DNA, equivalent to 30,000 or so T cell genomes. Purified libraries were measured with a Qubit 3.0 fluorometer, size-checked on a Bioanalyzer 2100, and measured again with the KAPA Library Quantification kit. A separate single-read 150-cycle Illumina NextSeq 550 flow cell was used to sequence each immunoSEQ 96-well plate. The original pipeline was this. Because the immunoSEQ output included only junctional sequences and no quality scores, the filtering could not be the same as the filtering used for full-length reads. Sequences were annotated with PyIR, a Python wrapper for IgBLAST v1.9, using IMGT germline references to assign V/J genes and CDR3. Reads with weak V/J assignments (E-value above 1e-6), missing CDR3, stop codons, out-of-frame junctions, or ambiguous translated residues were removed. V3J clonotypes were defined by identical inferred V gene, J gene, and CDR3 amino acid sequence. Percentage overlap between repertoires was calculated by dividing the number of shared unique clonotypes by the size of the smaller repertoire. Richness of each repertoire was evaluated using RTK rarefaction, the Chao1 estimator, and Recon v2.1 estimates of unobserved clonotypes. OLGA was used to compute generation probabilities for all TCRbeta clonotypes that the gDNA method yielded from a few donors. TCRdb holds this immuneACCESS table with in-frame rearrangements only. Some clones are missing; in checked studies, unresolved V genes explain under half, and the rest has no known cause. V and J calls and clone size come straight from that table; D and trimming were deduced from the DNA. For this sample there are some 2.3 million clones; approximately 95% appear just once. The top ten constitute under 0.45% of the sample.

The CDR3 holds 11 amino acids from the cysteine to the phenylalanine. The entry retains the CDR3 DNA only, 33 bases that are in frame from base 1. CDR1 and CDR2 were assigned from the germline V gene as MNHEY and SVGAGI. Cut back by 4 bases and 13 bases, the V and J ends lie 11 bases apart. Healthy HIV-negative adults with no recently reported acute infections or vaccinations were included as donors. Every donor was a Caucasian adult living in Nashville, Tennessee, USA. CD4+ T cells were enriched through magnetic negative selection, after which naive cells were positively selected on CD45RA and the remaining negative fraction served as the memory subset. Blood was obtained by leukapheresis, after which PBMCs were separated by Ficoll-Histopaque density gradient centrifugation and cryopreserved in liquid nitrogen vapor phase. Analytical flow cytometry was used to check the purity and quantity of every magnetically sorted T cell population. Each sorted fraction had its genomic DNA isolated and then quantified by UV absorbance on a Nanodrop 2000c.

Points on this clone: Its specific antigen is unknown. Base-call qualities are not available, and no considerably larger clone is one nucleotide away.

The chain uses TRBV6-5 and TRBJ2-1; the best D guess is TRBD2, with 6 bases matching. This receptor was identified in a man between 18 and 29 years old in good health. Some clones in this sample may be carry-over from other donors' samples. Material for sequencing was naive CD4+ T cells from PBMCs. Sample cell subset or site, as interpreted from the label and publication: CD45RA+ positively selected. The DNA sequence follows: TGTGCCAGCAGTTGGGGCGGGATACAGTTCTTC. Translated, this gives CASSWGGIQFF.